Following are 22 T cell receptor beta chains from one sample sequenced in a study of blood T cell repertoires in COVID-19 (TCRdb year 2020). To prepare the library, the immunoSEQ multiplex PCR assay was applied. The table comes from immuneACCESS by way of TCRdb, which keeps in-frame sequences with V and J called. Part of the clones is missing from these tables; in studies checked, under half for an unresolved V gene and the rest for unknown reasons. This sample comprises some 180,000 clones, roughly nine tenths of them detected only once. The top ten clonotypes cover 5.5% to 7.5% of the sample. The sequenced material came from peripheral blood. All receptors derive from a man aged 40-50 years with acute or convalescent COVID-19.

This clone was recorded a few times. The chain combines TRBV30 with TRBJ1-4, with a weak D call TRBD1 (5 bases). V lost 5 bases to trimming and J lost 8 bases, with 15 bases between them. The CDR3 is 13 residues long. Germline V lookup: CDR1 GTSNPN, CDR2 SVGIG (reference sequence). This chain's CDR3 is CAWGPEWGEKLFF. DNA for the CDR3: TGTGCCTGGGGACCCGAGTGGGGCGAAAAACTGTTTTTT. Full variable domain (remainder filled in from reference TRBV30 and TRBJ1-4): SQTIHQWPATLVQPVGSPLSLECTVEGTSNPNLYWYRQAAGRGLQLLFYSVGIGQISSEVPQNLSASRPQDRQFILSSKKLLLSDSGFYLCAWGPEWGEKLFFGSGTQLSVL.

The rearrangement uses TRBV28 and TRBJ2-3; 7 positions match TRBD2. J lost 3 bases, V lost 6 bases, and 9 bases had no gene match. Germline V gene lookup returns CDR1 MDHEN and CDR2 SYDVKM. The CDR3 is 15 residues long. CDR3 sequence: CASSPLGGGTDTQYF. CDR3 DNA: TGTGCCAGCAGCCCGCTTGGGGGGGGTACAGATACGCAGTATTTT.

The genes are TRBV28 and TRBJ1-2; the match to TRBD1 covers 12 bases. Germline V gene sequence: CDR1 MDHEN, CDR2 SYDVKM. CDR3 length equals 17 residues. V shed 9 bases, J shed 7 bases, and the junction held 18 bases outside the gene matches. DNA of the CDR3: TGTGCCAGTTCCCCCTCGGGGACAGGGGGCTCGGTAGGTGGCTACACCTTC. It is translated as CASSPSGTGGSVGGYTF.

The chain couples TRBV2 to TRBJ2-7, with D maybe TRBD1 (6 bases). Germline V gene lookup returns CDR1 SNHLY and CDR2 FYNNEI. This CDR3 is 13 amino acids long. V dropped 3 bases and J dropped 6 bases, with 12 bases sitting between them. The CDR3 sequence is CASSDAGVGEQYF. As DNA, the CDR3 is TGTGCCAGCAGTGATGCAGGGGTCGGCGAGCAGTACTTC.

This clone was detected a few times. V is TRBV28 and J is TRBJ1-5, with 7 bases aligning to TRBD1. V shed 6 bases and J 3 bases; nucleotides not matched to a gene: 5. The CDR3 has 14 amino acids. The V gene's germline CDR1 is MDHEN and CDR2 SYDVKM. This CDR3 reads CASSSGGINQPQHF. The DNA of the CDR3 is TGTGCCAGCAGCTCAGGGGGAATCAATCAGCCCCAGCATTTT.

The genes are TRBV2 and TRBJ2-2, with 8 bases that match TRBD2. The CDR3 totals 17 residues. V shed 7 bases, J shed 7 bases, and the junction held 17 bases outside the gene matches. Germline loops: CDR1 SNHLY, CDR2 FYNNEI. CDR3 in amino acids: CASTPSGGARAGGELFF. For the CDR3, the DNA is TGTGCCAGCACGCCCTCCGGGGGGGCTCGAGCGGGCGGGGAGCTGTTTTTT.

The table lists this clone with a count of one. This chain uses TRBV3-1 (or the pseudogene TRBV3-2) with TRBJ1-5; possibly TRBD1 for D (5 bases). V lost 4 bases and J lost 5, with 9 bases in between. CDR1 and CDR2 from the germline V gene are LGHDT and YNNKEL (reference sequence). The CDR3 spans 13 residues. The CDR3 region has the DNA TGTGCCAGCAGCCTTACAGGATATCAGCCCCAGCATTTT. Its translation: CASSLTGYQPQHF.

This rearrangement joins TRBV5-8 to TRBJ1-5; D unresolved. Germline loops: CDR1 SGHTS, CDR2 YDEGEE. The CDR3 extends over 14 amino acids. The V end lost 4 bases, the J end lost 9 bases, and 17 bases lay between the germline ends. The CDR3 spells CASSPNHGVGPQHF. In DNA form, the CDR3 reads TGTGCCAGCAGCCCCAACCACGGGGTGGGGCCCCAGCATTTT.

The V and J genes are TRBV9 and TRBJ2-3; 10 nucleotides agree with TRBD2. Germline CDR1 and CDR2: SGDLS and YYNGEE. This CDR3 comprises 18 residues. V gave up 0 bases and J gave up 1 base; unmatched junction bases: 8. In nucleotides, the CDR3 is TGTGCCAGCAGCGTAGGTAGCGGGGGGATGGGCGGCACAGATACGCAGTATTTT. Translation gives CASSVGSGGMGGTDTQYF. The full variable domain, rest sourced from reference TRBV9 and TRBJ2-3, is DSGVTQTPKHLITATGQRVTLRCSPRSGDLSVYWYQQSLDQGLQFLIQYYNGEERAKGNILERFSAQQFPDLHSELNLSSLELGDSALYFCASSVGSGGMGGTDTQYFGPGTRLTVL.

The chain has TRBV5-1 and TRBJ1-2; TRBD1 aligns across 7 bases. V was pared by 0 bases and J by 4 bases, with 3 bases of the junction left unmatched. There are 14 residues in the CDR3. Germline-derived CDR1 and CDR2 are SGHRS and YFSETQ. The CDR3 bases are TGCGCCAGCAGCTTGGGACAGGGTCCCTATGGCTACACCTTC. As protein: CASSLGQGPYGYTF.

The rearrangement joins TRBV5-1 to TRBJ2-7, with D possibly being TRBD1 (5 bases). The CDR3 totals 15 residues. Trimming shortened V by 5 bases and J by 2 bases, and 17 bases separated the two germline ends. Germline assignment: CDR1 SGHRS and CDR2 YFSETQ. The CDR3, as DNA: TGCGCCAGCAGACACCTAACAGGTGTCACCTACGAGCAGTACTTC. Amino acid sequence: CASRHLTGVTYEQYF.

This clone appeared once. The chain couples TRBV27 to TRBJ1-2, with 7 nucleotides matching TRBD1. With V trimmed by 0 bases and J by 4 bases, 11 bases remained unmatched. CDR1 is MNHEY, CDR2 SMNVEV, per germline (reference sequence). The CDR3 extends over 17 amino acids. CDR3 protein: CASSLSGRGTEVYGYTF. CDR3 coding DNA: TGTGCCAGCAGTTTATCGGGCAGGGGGACCGAGGTCTATGGCTACACCTTC.

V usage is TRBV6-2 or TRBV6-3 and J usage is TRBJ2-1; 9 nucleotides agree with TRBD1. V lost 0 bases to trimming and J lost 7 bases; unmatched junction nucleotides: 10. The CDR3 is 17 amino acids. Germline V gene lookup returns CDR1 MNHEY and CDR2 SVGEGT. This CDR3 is CASSYSAGQGRGNEQFF. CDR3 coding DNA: TGTGCCAGCAGTTACTCAGCCGGACAGGGGCGGGGGAATGAGCAGTTCTTC.

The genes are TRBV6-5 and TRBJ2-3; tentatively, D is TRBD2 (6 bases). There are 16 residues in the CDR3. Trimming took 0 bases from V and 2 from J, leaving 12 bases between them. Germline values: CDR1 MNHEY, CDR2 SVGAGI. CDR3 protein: CASSYSPSESTDTQYF. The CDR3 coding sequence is TGTGCCAGCAGTTACTCGCCTAGCGAATCCACAGATACGCAGTATTTT.

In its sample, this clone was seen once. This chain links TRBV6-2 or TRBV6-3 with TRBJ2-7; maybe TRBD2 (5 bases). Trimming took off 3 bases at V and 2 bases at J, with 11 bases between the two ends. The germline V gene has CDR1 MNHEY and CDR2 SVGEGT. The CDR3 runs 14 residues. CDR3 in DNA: TGTGCCAGCAGTTATCAGAGGGTACCCTACGAGCAGTACTTC. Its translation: CASSYQRVPYEQYF.

The CDR3 DNA reads TGTGCCAGCAGCTTAGGTTTTGAGACTAGCCTCAATGAGCAGTTCTTC. Its protein is CASSLGFETSLNEQFF. The genes are TRBV7-2 and TRBJ2-1, with 7 bases aligning to TRBD2. The V segment lost 1 base and the J segment 6 bases; nucleotides outside the gene matches: 9. Germline CDR1 and CDR2: SGHTA and FQGNSA. The CDR3 contains 16 residues.

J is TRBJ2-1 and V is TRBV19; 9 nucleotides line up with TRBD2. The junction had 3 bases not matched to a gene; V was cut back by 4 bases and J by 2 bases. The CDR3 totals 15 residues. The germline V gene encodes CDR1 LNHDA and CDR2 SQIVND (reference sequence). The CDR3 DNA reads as TGTGCCAGTAGTAGGGCTAGCGGGGCCTACAATGAGCAGTTCTTC. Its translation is CASSRASGAYNEQFF.

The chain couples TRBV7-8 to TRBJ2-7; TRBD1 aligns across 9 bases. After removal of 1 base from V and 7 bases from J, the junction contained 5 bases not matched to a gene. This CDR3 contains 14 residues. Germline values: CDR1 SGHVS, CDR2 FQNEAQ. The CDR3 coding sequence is TGTGCCAGCAGCTTAGAGGGACAGGGCCGGGAGCAGTACTTC. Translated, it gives CASSLEGQGREQYF.

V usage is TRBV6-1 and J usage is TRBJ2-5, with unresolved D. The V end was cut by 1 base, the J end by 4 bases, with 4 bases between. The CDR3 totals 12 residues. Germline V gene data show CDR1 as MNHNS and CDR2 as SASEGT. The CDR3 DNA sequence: TGTGCCAGCAGTGAAGGAGGAGAGACCCAGTACTTC. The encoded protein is CASSEGGETQYF.

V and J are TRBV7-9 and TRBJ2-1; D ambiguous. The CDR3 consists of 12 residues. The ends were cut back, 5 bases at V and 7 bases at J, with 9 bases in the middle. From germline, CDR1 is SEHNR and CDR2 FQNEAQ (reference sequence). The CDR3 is CASSHSGNEQFF. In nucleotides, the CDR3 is TGTGCCAGCAGCCACTCAGGTAATGAGCAGTTCTTC.

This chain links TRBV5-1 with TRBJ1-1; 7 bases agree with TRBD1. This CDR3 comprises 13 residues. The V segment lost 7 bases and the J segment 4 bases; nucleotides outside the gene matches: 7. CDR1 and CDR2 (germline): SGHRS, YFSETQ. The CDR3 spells CASSKGTVTEAFF. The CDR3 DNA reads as TGCGCCAGCTCCAAGGGGACAGTCACTGAAGCTTTCTTT.

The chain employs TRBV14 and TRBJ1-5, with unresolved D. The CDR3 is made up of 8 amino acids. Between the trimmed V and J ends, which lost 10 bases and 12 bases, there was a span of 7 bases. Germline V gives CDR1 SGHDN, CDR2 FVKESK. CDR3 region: CATRVQHF. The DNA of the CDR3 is TGTGCCACCCGCGTCCAGCATTTT.